The 30 T cell receptor beta chains presented below share a single source sample, sequenced in a study of shared clonotypes between healthy human individuals. Assay used: immunoSEQ multiplex PCR; TCRdb lists only in-frame clones, some missing. The table has fewer than 600,000 clones, about four fifths seen once; the top ten hold over 10%. The source material was PBMCs. The receptor set was obtained from a middle-aged woman in good health. Some clones in this sample may be carry-over from other donors' samples.

This clone has a single count. The V call is TRBV10-2, the J call TRBJ1-2; 12 bases line up with TRBD1. Germline values: CDR1 WSHSY, CDR2 SAAADI. V dropped 1 base and J dropped 7; count of bases not matched to a gene: 4. The CDR3 is made up of 15 amino acids. DNA for the CDR3: TGCGCCAGCAGTGAGTGCGGGACAGGGGGCTGTGGCTACACCTTC. Translated, it gives CASSECGTGGCGYTF.

Comment on this clone: At the DNA level, this CDR3 is encoded by other sequences in the same sample as well. The chain has TRBV2 and TRBJ2-5; no clear D. The CDR3 is made up of 12 amino acids. In germline, CDR1 is SNHLY, CDR2 FYNNEI. In nucleotides, the CDR3 is TGTGCTAGTTCCGAGGCGGAAGAGACCCAGTACTTC. This gives the protein CASSEAEETQYF. Using reference TRBV2 and TRBJ2-5 for the parts outside the CDR3, the full variable domain is EPEVTQTPSHQVTQMGQEVILRCVPISNHLYFYWYRQILGQKVEFLVSFYNNEISEKSEIFDDQFSVERPDGSNFTLKIRSTKLEDSAMYFCASSEAEETQYFGPGTRLLVL.

The chain employs TRBV15 and TRBJ1-5; no firm D call. V lost 0 bases to trimming and J lost 0 bases, with 6 bases between them. Germline CDR1 is LNHNV and CDR2 is YYDKDF (reference sequence). The CDR3 is 15 amino acids. The DNA of the CDR3 is TGTGCCACCAGCAGAGATGGAAGTAGCAATCAGCCCCAGCATTTT. This sequence encodes CATSRDGSSNQPQHF.

The chain combines TRBV30 with TRBJ1-4; D not certain. The germline gives CDR1 GTSNPN, CDR2 SVGIG (reference sequence). Trimming took 3 bases from V and 7 from J, leaving 12 bases between them. The CDR3 runs to 13 residues. The CDR3 region has the DNA TGTGCCTGGAGCCCCGGGTTCGGTGAAAAACTGTTTTTT. This encodes CAWSPGFGEKLFF.

The chain couples TRBV11-2 to TRBJ2-3; 7 bases are a match to TRBD1. The germline CDR1 and CDR2 sequences are SGHAT and FQNNGV. The CDR3 has 15 residues. V lost 3 bases to trimming and J lost 2 bases; unmatched junction nucleotides: 5. The CDR3 is CASSLMGQYTDTQYF. In DNA form, the CDR3 reads TGTGCCAGCAGCTTGATGGGACAGTACACAGATACGCAGTATTTT.

V and J are TRBV19 and TRBJ1-1; TRBD1 matches at 7 bases. CDR1 is LNHDA and CDR2 is SQIVND in the germline V gene (reference sequence). The CDR3 totals 15 residues. The trim removed 3 bases at V and 1 base at J, leaving 5 bases unmatched. The CDR3 coding sequence is TGTGCCAGTAGTATCCAGGGGGAATGGAACACTGAAGCTTTCTTT. It codes for CASSIQGEWNTEAFF.

The chain has TRBV5-1 and TRBJ1-5; TRBD1 matches 12 bases. CDR1 SGHRS and CDR2 YFSETQ come from the germline V gene. This CDR3 is built from 17 residues. The ends lost 4 bases at V and 4 bases at J; junction bases unmatched: 9. CDR3 amino acids: CASSLGTGGLGNQPQHF. Written as DNA, the CDR3 is TGCGCCAGCAGCCTTGGGACAGGGGGCTTGGGGAATCAGCCCCAGCATTTT. The variable domain in full, with the rest retrieved from reference TRBV5-1 and TRBJ1-5, is KAGVTQTPRYLIKTRGQQVTLSCSPISGHRSVSWYQQTPGQGLQFLFEYFSETQRNKGNFPGRFSGRQFSNSRSEMNVSTLELGDSALYLCASSLGTGGLGNQPQHFGDGTRLSIL.

The CDR3 region has the DNA TGTGCCAGCACTAGTAGGGTGGGTAAAGAGACCCAGTACTTC. This translates into CASTSRVGKETQYF. This chain joins TRBV6-5 and TRBJ2-5, with D unclear. The CDR3 totals 14 residues. Looked up from germline, CDR1 is MNHEY and CDR2 is SVGAGI. Trimming shortened V by 7 bases and J by 3 bases, and 15 bases separated the two germline ends.

The chain is built from TRBV19 and TRBJ2-3; the D is unclear. Trimming removed 1 base at V and 6 bases at J, with 11 bases between. Germline CDR1 LNHDA, CDR2 SQIVND (reference sequence). CDR3 size: 14 residues. CDR3 protein: CASSIGPGSDTQYF. CDR3 coding DNA: TGTGCCAGTAGTATAGGCCCGGGTTCCGATACGCAGTATTTT.

V and J are TRBV7-2 and TRBJ1-1, with D unresolved. Trimming took 1 base from V and 2 from J, leaving 14 bases between them. The CDR3 is made up of 16 amino acids. CDR1 is SGHTA and CDR2 is FQGNSA in the germline V gene. CDR3 nucleotide sequence: TGTGCCAGCAGCTTAGTGTTCGGCGGCAGTAACACTGAAGCTTTCTTT. Translation gives CASSLVFGGSNTEAFF.

The rearrangement links TRBV5-8 to TRBJ2-5; D is unresolved. The germline V gene encodes CDR1 SGHTS and CDR2 YDEGEE. Trimming shortened V by 2 bases and J by 2 bases, and 10 bases separated the two germline ends. This CDR3 comprises 14 residues. CDR3 loop: CASSFLEQQETQYF. DNA of the CDR3: TGTGCCAGCAGCTTTCTAGAACAGCAAGAGACCCAGTACTTC.

V is TRBV6-1 and J is TRBJ1-4, with 11 bases that match TRBD1. J was trimmed by 8 bases and V by 4 bases; bases with no gene match: 12. From germline, CDR1 is MNHNS and CDR2 SASEGT. There are 17 residues in the CDR3. In nucleotides, the CDR3 is TGTGCCAGCAGTGCCAGAATCGGACAGGGGGCGGGAGAAAAACTGTTTTTT. Translated, it gives CASSARIGQGAGEKLFF.

The chain has TRBV11-1 and TRBJ2-1, with a tentative D call TRBD1 (7 bases). Looked up from germline, CDR1 is SGHAT and CDR2 is FQDESV (reference sequence). The V end lost 0 bases, the J end lost 5 bases, and 8 bases lay between the germline ends. The CDR3 runs to 14 residues. CDR3 in DNA: TGTGCCAGCAGCTTAGCCAGGGGGGACAATGAGCAGTTCTTC. Its protein product is CASSLARGDNEQFF. Supplemented by reference TRBV11-1 and TRBJ2-1, the full variable domain reads EAEVAQSPRYKITEKSQAVAFWCDPISGHATLYWYRQILGQGPELLVQFQDESVVDDSQLPKDRFSAERLKGVDSTLKIQPAELGDSAMYLCASSLARGDNEQFFGPGTRLTVL.

The chain joins TRBV15 to TRBJ2-5; D call uncertain. The V end lost 5 bases, the J end lost 2 bases, and 9 bases lay between the germline ends. The CDR3 covers 13 residues. Germline CDR1 and CDR2: LNHNV and YYDKDF (reference sequence). The CDR3 loop is CATSYDIQETQYF. In DNA, the CDR3 is TGTGCCACCAGCTACGACATTCAAGAGACCCAGTACTTC.

The gene calls are TRBV7-2 and TRBJ2-3; D not certain. The CDR3 length is 15 residues. V was clipped by 3 bases and J by 1 base, with 11 bases between them. Germline V gives CDR1 SGHTA, CDR2 FQGNSA. The CDR3 DNA follows: TGTGCCAGCAGCTTTCCCCGCACCGGCACAGATACGCAGTATTTT. Protein product: CASSFPRTGTDTQYF. Together with reference TRBV7-2 and TRBJ2-3, the CDR3 gives the full variable domain: GAGVSQSPSNKVTEKGKDVELRCDPISGHTALYWYRQSLGQGLEFLIYFQGNSAPDKSGLPSDRFSAERTGGSVSTLTIQRTQQEDSAVYLCASSFPRTGTDTQYFGPGTRLTVL.

The chain is built from TRBV30 and TRBJ1-4, with D perhaps TRBD1 (5 bases). The CDR3 loop spans 13 amino acids. The V and J ends lost 5 bases and 8 bases respectively, with 15 bases between them. The V gene's germline CDR1 is GTSNPN and CDR2 SVGIG (reference sequence). CDR3 region: CAWRLGAGEKLFF. The CDR3 coding sequence is TGTGCCTGGCGTCTTGGGGCGGGGGAAAAACTGTTTTTT.

The V and J genes are TRBV7-6 and TRBJ2-3; no firm D call. Germline CDR1 reads SGHVS; CDR2 reads FNYEAQ. The V and J ends lost 5 bases and 5 bases respectively, with 11 bases between them. The CDR3 loop spans 13 amino acids. The CDR3 reads CASSAYLRDTQYF. For the CDR3, the DNA is TGTGCCAGCAGCGCCTATCTTAGAGATACGCAGTATTTT.

The chain links TRBV2 to TRBJ2-5, with D possibly being TRBD1 or TRBD2 (5 bases each). This CDR3 contains 14 residues. V lost 6 bases and J lost 7, with 18 bases in between. Germline lookup yields CDR1 SNHLY and CDR2 FYNNEI. The CDR3 DNA reads as TGTGCCAGCAGAGAGGGGTCGGGCCCCCGGACCCAGTACTTC. Protein product: CASREGSGPRTQYF. Complete variable domain (other parts from reference TRBV2 and TRBJ2-5): EPEVTQTPSHQVTQMGQEVILRCVPISNHLYFYWYRQILGQKVEFLVSFYNNEISEKSEIFDDQFSVERPDGSNFTLKIRSTKLEDSAMYFCASREGSGPRTQYFGPGTRLLVL.

The rearrangement links TRBV4-1 to TRBJ2-7; D is unclear. The CDR3 has 16 residues. The V end was cut by 1 base, the J end by 2 bases, with 15 bases between. Germline-derived CDR1 and CDR2 are MGHRA and YSYEKL. CDR3 protein: CASSQAPRPSPYEQYF. The DNA of the CDR3 is TGCGCCAGCAGCCAAGCCCCCCGCCCTAGTCCCTACGAGCAGTACTTC.

V usage is TRBV19 and J usage is TRBJ2-7; D might be TRBD1 (6 bases). The CDR3 length is 14 residues. Trimming shortened V by 3 bases and J by 2 bases, and 11 bases separated the two germline ends. Germline CDR1 reads LNHDA; CDR2 reads SQIVND (reference sequence). In nucleotides, the CDR3 is TGTGCCAGTAGTATTGCGGACAGACCCTACGAGCAGTACTTC. Translated, it gives CASSIADRPYEQYF.

The chain uses TRBV18 and TRBJ1-6; 7 positions match TRBD1. The CDR3 consists of 15 residues. With 2 bases clipped from V and 6 bases from J, the junction kept 4 bases outside the gene matches. CDR1 and CDR2 from the germline V gene are KGHSH and LQKENI. CDR3 protein: CASSPLGQSNSPLHF. The CDR3 nucleotides are TGTGCCAGCTCACCATTGGGACAGAGTAATTCACCCCTCCACTTT.

With respect to this clone: The sample holds other DNA sequences that translate to the same CDR3. J is TRBJ2-5 and V is TRBV5-1; TRBD2 matches at 13 bases. CDR3 length equals 15 residues. With V trimmed by 0 bases and J by 5 bases, 1 base remained unmatched. Germline V gene sequence: CDR1 SGHRS, CDR2 YFSETQ. CDR3 nucleotide sequence: TGCGCCAGCAGCTTGGAACTAGCGGGAGGGGAGACCCAGTACTTC. It translates to CASSLELAGGETQYF. The variable domain in full, completed from reference TRBV5-1 and TRBJ2-5, reads KAGVTQTPRYLIKTRGQQVTLSCSPISGHRSVSWYQQTPGQGLQFLFEYFSETQRNKGNFPGRFSGRQFSNSRSEMNVSTLELGDSALYLCASSLELAGGETQYFGPGTRLLVL.

Notes on this clone: A much larger clone differs from this one at a single base, so this may be a read error. The same CDR3 can be traced to other DNA sequences in this sample. J is TRBJ2-3 and V is TRBV7-9; D is undetermined. Trimming removed 5 bases at V and 1 base at J, with 4 bases between. The CDR3 contains 12 residues. The germline gives CDR1 SEHNR, CDR2 FQNEAQ (reference sequence). The CDR3 spells CASSPRTDTQYF. The DNA for the CDR3 is TGTGCCAGCAGCCCCCGCACAGATACGCAGTATTTT.

The chain combines TRBV19 with TRBJ2-7; 7 nucleotides agree with TRBD2. CDR1 is LNHDA and CDR2 is SQIVND in the germline V gene (reference sequence). V shed 5 bases, J shed 2 bases, and the junction held 12 bases outside the gene matches. The CDR3 consists of 16 residues. CDR3 region: CASSSGESGTPYEQYF. The CDR3 bases are TGTGCCAGTAGTTCGGGCGAGAGCGGGACTCCCTACGAGCAGTACTTC.

This clone was picked up a small number of times. The rearrangement links TRBV10-3 to TRBJ2-1, with 10 bases that match TRBD2. The CDR3 length is 19 residues. Germline values: CDR1 ENHRY, CDR2 SYGVKD. V lost 4 bases, J lost 0 bases, and 12 bases stayed unmatched. The CDR3 sequence: CAISASHHLAGGSYNEQFF. DNA for the CDR3: TGTGCCATCAGTGCCTCCCACCACTTAGCGGGAGGCTCCTACAATGAGCAGTTCTTC.

V is TRBV7-9 and J is TRBJ2-1, with D possibly matching TRBD2 (9 bases). Germline lookup yields CDR1 SEHNR and CDR2 FQNEAQ (reference sequence). The CDR3 contains 14 residues. Between the trimmed V and J ends, which lost 11 bases and 5 bases, there was a span of 19 bases. The CDR3 DNA reads as TGTGCCCACAGGGGGTCTAGCGGGGACAATGAGCAGTTCTTC. The encoded protein is CAHRGSSGDNEQFF. Filled out from reference TRBV7-9 and TRBJ2-1, the complete variable domain reads DTGVSQNPRHKITKRGQNVTFRCDPISEHNRLYWYRQTLGQGPEFLTYFQNEAQLEKSRLLSDRFSAERPKGSFSTLEIQRTEQGDSAMYLCAHRGSSGDNEQFFGPGTRLTVL.

This rearrangement joins TRBV5-4 to TRBJ2-3; 12 bases match TRBD2. Looked up from germline, CDR1 is SGHNT and CDR2 is YYREEE (reference sequence). V shed 5 bases and J 1 base; nucleotides not matched to a gene: 11. This CDR3 comprises 18 residues. The CDR3 spells CASSPGLAGTSGTDTQYF. CDR3 DNA: TGTGCCAGCAGTCCAGGACTAGCGGGGACTTCCGGCACAGATACGCAGTATTTT.

This rearrangement joins TRBV7-2 to TRBJ1-2; D gene uncertain. This CDR3 region has 17 residues. Trimming pared 5 bases from V and 4 bases from J, leaving 23 bases between. Germline loops: CDR1 SGHTA, CDR2 FQGNSA. CDR3 in amino acids: CASSHLPPPSSGYGYTF. CDR3 nucleotide sequence: TGTGCCAGCAGCCATTTACCCCCTCCCTCTTCAGGCTATGGCTACACCTTC.

This clone has more than one count but fewer than ten. The gene calls are TRBV7-2 and TRBJ2-5; either TRBD1 or TRBD2 may supply D (6 bases each). The J call may be wrong; the DNA end is better matched by TRBJ2-7. This CDR3 is built from 15 residues. Germline V gives CDR1 SGHTA, CDR2 FQGNSA. The CDR3 DNA sequence: TGTGCCAGCAGCCGTGAGGGGGGAGGCCCCTACGAGCAGTACTTC. Amino acids: CASSREGGGPYEQYF.

This chain joins TRBV11-2 and TRBJ2-1, with a possible D match to TRBD2 (6 bases). Germline assignment: CDR1 SGHAT and CDR2 FQNNGV. This CDR3 region has 14 residues. V lost 0 bases and J 9 bases, leaving 12 bases between the germline ends. This chain's CDR3 is CASSLDPSEGEQFF. The CDR3 bases are TGTGCCAGCAGCTTAGACCCTAGCGAGGGTGAGCAGTTCTTC.